The 30 T cell receptor beta chains reported below all come from one sample, sequenced in a study of cytomegalovirus exposure and HLA in healthy donors. The PCR made use of 60 Vbeta and 13 Jbeta primers. Some clones are missing from TCRdb's copy, which holds only in-frame ones; the method was immunoSEQ multiplex PCR. The sample includes 150,000 to 200,000 clones, roughly 80% seen only once; the top ten take approximately 6%. Sequenced sample: PBMCs. Every receptor here comes from a woman aged 25 to 39 in good health and CMV-seropositive.

The chain has TRBV7-3 and TRBJ1-3; 7 nucleotides match TRBD1. The CDR3 sequence is 17 residues long. Germline CDR1 and CDR2: SGHTA and FQGTGA. After removal of 5 bases from V and 0 bases from J, the junction contained 10 bases not matched to a gene. This CDR3 reads CASSPVPGQYSGNTIYF. CDR3 bases: TGTGCCAGCAGCCCCGTGCCGGGACAGTACTCTGGAAACACCATATATTTT.

This clone was picked up one time. The rearrangement joins TRBV6-6 to TRBJ2-7, with D possibly being TRBD2 (6 bases). There are 14 residues in the CDR3. CDR1 is MNHNY, CDR2 SVGAGI, per germline (reference sequence). V lost 6 bases to trimming and J lost 6 bases, with 18 bases between them. CDR3 protein: CASSPPAGTGEQYF. DNA of the CDR3: TGTGCCAGCAGCCCCCCGGCGGGGACCGGCGAGCAGTACTTC.

The J gene is TRBJ2-5, the V gene TRBV11-2, with TRBD1 identical over 7 bases. The DNA matches TRBJ2-7 better at its end, which makes the J call doubtful. The germline gives CDR1 SGHAT, CDR2 FQNNGV. The CDR3 extends over 13 amino acids. CDR3 sequence reads: CASSLGTGYEQYF. The CDR3 DNA reads as TGTGCCAGCAGCTTAGGGACAGGTTACGAGCAGTACTTC.

CDR3 sequence: CSVVAAGGEQYF. CDR3 bases: TGCAGCGTTGTCGCCGCCGGGGGCGAGCAGTACTTC. The chain has TRBV29-1 and TRBJ2-7, with D tentatively TRBD2 (6 bases). Between the trimmed V and J ends, which lost 4 bases and 6 bases, there was a span of 13 bases. From germline, CDR1 is SQVTM and CDR2 ANQGSEA. The CDR3 loop spans 12 amino acids.

V gene TRBV4-1 combines with J gene TRBJ1-2, with TRBD1 as a possible D gene (5 bases). Germline V gives CDR1 MGHRA, CDR2 YSYEKL. Trimming took 4 bases from V and 0 from J, leaving 21 bases between them. There are 18 residues in the CDR3. The CDR3 nucleotides read TGCGCCAGCAGCCTAAGGGTATCAGGGACTCGATCTAACTATGGCTACACCTTC. Encoded protein: CASSLRVSGTRSNYGYTF.

This clone is a singleton in its sample. V is TRBV2 and J is TRBJ1-3; the D gene is possibly TRBD1 (6 bases). This CDR3 has 15 residues. V lost 4 bases and J lost 6, with 16 bases in between. CDR1 is SNHLY, CDR2 FYNNEI, per germline. Here the CDR3 reads CASSAPGATINTIYF. Here the CDR3 DNA reads TGTGCCAGCAGTGCCCCAGGGGCTACTATAAACACCATATATTTT.

The CDR3 loop reads CAISGRGTNSGANVLTF. In nucleotides, the CDR3 is TGTGCCATCAGTGGCAGGGGAACCAACTCTGGGGCCAACGTCCTGACTTTC. The rearrangement links TRBV10-3 to TRBJ2-6; D is possibly TRBD1 (6 bases). CDR1 ENHRY and CDR2 SYGVKD come from the germline V gene. V was clipped by 4 bases and J by 0 bases, with 13 bases between them. There are 17 residues in the CDR3.

This sequence joins TRBV28 and TRBJ2-7; D call uncertain. Deletions cut 3 bases from V and 6 bases from J, with 12 bases between. Germline CDR1 is MDHEN and CDR2 is SYDVKM. The CDR3 has 13 amino acids. The CDR3 loop is CASSFARLGEQYF. In DNA, the CDR3 is TGTGCCAGCAGTTTTGCCAGGTTGGGCGAGCAGTACTTC.

A remark on this clone: The sample has other DNA sequences that encode this CDR3 too. The chain carries TRBV18 and TRBJ2-7, with unresolved D. V shed 6 bases and J shed 2 bases, with 8 bases lying between them. The CDR3 has 12 amino acids. Germline V CDR1 and CDR2: KGHSH, LQKENI. The chain's CDR3 is CASSPGAYEQYF. CDR3 DNA sequence: TGTGCCAGCTCCCCAGGAGCCTACGAGCAGTACTTC.

The chain recombines TRBV7-2 with TRBJ2-7, with 7 bases lining up with TRBD1. The J segment lost 6 bases and the V segment lost 2 bases, leaving 7 bases of the junction unmatched. Germline V gives CDR1 SGHTA, CDR2 FQGNSA. CDR3 length: 14 amino acids. The CDR3 nucleotides read TGTGCCAGCAGCTTAAGGACAGGCCCAGGCGAGCAGTACTTC. This encodes CASSLRTGPGEQYF.

This clone showed up just a few times. The chain couples TRBV4-1 to TRBJ2-6; 7 bases fit TRBD1. Trimming cost V 0 bases and J 0 bases; bases outside gene matches: 11. This CDR3 spans 20 amino acids. Germline CDR1 reads MGHRA; CDR2 reads YSYEKL. The CDR3 reads CASSQDHLTGVNSGANVLTF. The DNA of the CDR3 is TGCGCCAGCAGCCAAGATCATTTAACAGGGGTTAACTCTGGGGCCAACGTCCTGACTTTC.

The gene calls are TRBV5-5 and TRBJ2-5; D ambiguous. Trimming took 1 base from V and 2 from J, leaving 9 bases between them. This CDR3 has 14 residues. Germline V gene lookup returns CDR1 SGHKS and CDR2 YYEKEE (reference sequence). This CDR3 is CASSLLGSQETQYF. The CDR3 DNA is TGTGCCAGCAGCTTGCTGGGCAGTCAAGAGACCCAGTACTTC.

This sequence joins TRBV7-9 and TRBJ2-3, with D tentatively TRBD1 (6 bases). From germline, CDR1 is SEHNR and CDR2 FQNEAQ (reference sequence). V shed 3 bases and J shed 5 bases, with 15 bases lying between them. The length of the CDR3 is 15 residues. The CDR3, as DNA: TGTGCCAGCAGCTTCAGTACAGGGTGGGAAGATACGCAGTATTTT. Residues: CASSFSTGWEDTQYF.

This clone was detected only a few times. This chain joins TRBV25-1 and TRBJ1-5; TRBD1 matches at 7 bases. V lost 6 bases to trimming and J lost 4 bases; unmatched junction nucleotides: 9. The germline CDR1 and CDR2 sequences are MGHDK and SYGVNS. The CDR3 consists of 15 residues. This CDR3 is CASRGKGRGNQPQHF. In nucleotides, the CDR3 is TGTGCCAGCAGGGGTAAGGGCAGGGGGAATCAGCCCCAGCATTTT.

This chain links TRBV4-1 with TRBJ1-2; tentative D call: TRBD1 (6 bases). The germline V gene has CDR1 MGHRA and CDR2 YSYEKL. The CDR3 has 13 amino acids. Trimming took off 1 base at V and 4 bases at J, with 7 bases between the two ends. In nucleotides, the CDR3 is TGCGCCAGCAGCCAAGGGGACACCTATGGCTACACCTTC. Protein product: CASSQGDTYGYTF.

The chain carries TRBV19 and TRBJ1-1; 8 bases line up with TRBD1. V shed 7 bases and J 2 bases; nucleotides not matched to a gene: 6. CDR1 is LNHDA, CDR2 SQIVND, per germline (reference sequence). This CDR3 is 14 amino acids long. In DNA form, the CDR3 reads TGTGCCAGTACCCAGGGGGCGCTCAACACTGAAGCTTTCTTT. Translated: CASTQGALNTEAFF.

The chain has TRBV5-8 and TRBJ1-5; no definite D call. The CDR3 is 16 residues long. V was pared by 5 bases and J by 2 bases, with 17 bases between. CDR1 SGHTS and CDR2 YDEGEE come from the germline V gene. For the CDR3, the DNA is TGTGCCAGCAGGTTGAGAGGACTTGGGGGCAATCAGCCCCAGCATTTT. Translation: CASRLRGLGGNQPQHF.

The chain couples TRBV7-9 to TRBJ2-1; 7 bases align to TRBD2. The CDR3 spans 14 residues. In germline, CDR1 is SEHNR, CDR2 FQNEAQ (reference sequence). Trimming removed 1 base from V and 7 bases from J; junction bases left unmatched: 4. In DNA, the CDR3 is TGTGCCAGCAGCTTAGGCGGGAGTGCTAATGAGCAGTTCTTC. Translating gives CASSLGGSANEQFF.

The chain employs TRBV6-5 and TRBJ2-3, with 7 bases lining up with TRBD2. The V and J ends lost 5 bases and 1 base, in that order; junction bases with no gene match: 6. From germline, CDR1 is MNHEY and CDR2 SVGAGI. The CDR3 extends over 15 amino acids. DNA for the CDR3: TGTGCCAGCAGTCGCGGGAGATCTGGCACAGATACGCAGTATTTT. Translated, it gives CASSRGRSGTDTQYF.

This clone showed up just a few times. The genes are TRBV19 and TRBJ1-1; TRBD1 aligns across 7 bases. Germline CDR1 LNHDA, CDR2 SQIVND (reference sequence). This CDR3 contains 12 residues. After removal of 7 bases from V and 6 bases from J, the junction contained 5 bases not matched to a gene. The CDR3 coding sequence is TGTGCCAGTACCGCGGACAGGCCTGAAGCTTTCTTT. Its translation is CASTADRPEAFF. The variable domain in full, with the rest retrieved from reference TRBV19 and TRBJ1-1, is DGGITQSPKYLFRKEGQNVTLSCEQNLNHDAMYWYRQDPGQGLRLIYYSQIVNDFQKGDIAEGYSVSREKKESFPLTVTSAQKNPTAFYLCASTADRPEAFFGQGTRLTVV.

The table lists this clone with a few counts. This chain joins TRBV7-9 and TRBJ2-1; 7 bases line up with TRBD2. Germline trimming cut 8 bases from V and 2 bases from J; bases unmatched to any gene: 3. This CDR3 contains 13 residues. CDR1 and CDR2 from the germline V gene are SEHNR and FQNEAQ (reference sequence). The CDR3: CASAGTTYNEQFF. The CDR3, as DNA: TGTGCCAGCGCCGGGACTACCTACAATGAGCAGTTCTTC.

DNA of the CDR3: TGTGCCAGCAGCTCCTCTCCGGGGGGCAATTACAATGAGCAGTTCTTC. Protein sequence: CASSSSPGGNYNEQFF. The chain combines TRBV27 with TRBJ2-1, with D perhaps matching TRBD2 (7 bases). Trimming shortened V by 6 bases and J by 4 bases, and 19 bases separated the two germline ends. The CDR3 length is 16 residues. Germline assignment: CDR1 MNHEY and CDR2 SMNVEV (reference sequence).

This chain links TRBV27 with TRBJ2-7; a possible D gene is TRBD1 (6 bases). The germline V gene encodes CDR1 MNHEY and CDR2 SMNVEV (reference sequence). Between the trimmed V and J ends, which lost 2 bases and 4 bases, there was a span of 12 bases. This CDR3 comprises 14 residues. The DNA of the CDR3 is TGTGCCAGCAGTTTACTCCCTACAGGGTACGAGCAGTACTTC. Translation: CASSLLPTGYEQYF.

The rearrangement links TRBV6-1 to TRBJ1-4; D gene uncertain. The CDR3 has 10 amino acids. Germline V CDR1 and CDR2: MNHNS, SASEGT. Trimming cost V 8 bases and J 13 bases, with 11 bases left between them. As DNA, the CDR3 is TGTGCCAGCTTCCTAAATGGACTGTTTTTT. As protein: CASFLNGLFF.

Comment on this clone: The germline gene is not matched at one end of the junction; a read error may be the cause. The genes are TRBV5-6 and TRBJ2-5, with D possibly being TRBD1 (6 bases). Per the germline V gene, CDR1 is SGHDT and CDR2 is YYEEEE. The CDR3 sequence is 12 residues long. Written as DNA, the CDR3 is TGTGCCAGCAGCCTGAACAGGGAGCGAGAGGACTTC. It encodes CASSLNREREDF.

The chain employs TRBV6-5 and TRBJ2-2; TRBD1 agrees at 7 bases. Trimming took 4 bases from V and 7 from J; bases not matched to a gene: 3. Looked up from germline, CDR1 is MNHEY and CDR2 is SVGAGI. The CDR3 is 13 amino acids. CDR3 amino acids: CASSLQGDGELFF. Here the CDR3 DNA reads TGTGCCAGCAGTTTGCAGGGGGACGGGGAGCTGTTTTTT.

This chain joins TRBV14 and TRBJ2-1, with 10 bases matching TRBD1. J lost 6 bases, V lost 1 base, and 6 bases had no gene match. CDR1 is SGHDN and CDR2 is FVKESK in the germline V gene. The CDR3 contains 16 residues. Here the CDR3 reads CASSQATGGIRNEQFF. Written as DNA, the CDR3 is TGTGCCAGCAGCCAAGCGACAGGGGGCATACGCAATGAGCAGTTCTTC.

V is TRBV5-4 and J is TRBJ2-2, with 8 bases lining up with TRBD1. The ends lost 9 bases at V and 5 bases at J; junction bases unmatched: 9. The CDR3 loop spans 14 amino acids. The germline gives CDR1 SGHNT, CDR2 YYREEE (reference sequence). The CDR3 DNA reads as TGTGCCACCTTCGCCCGGACAGGGACCGGGGAGCTGTTTTTT. Protein: CATFARTGTGELFF.

The CDR3 here is CASGSVSGANVLTF. CDR3 sequence (DNA): TGTGCCAGTGGCTCCGTCTCTGGGGCCAACGTCCTGACTTTC. The rearrangement links TRBV19 to TRBJ2-6, with D uncertain. Per the germline V gene, CDR1 is LNHDA and CDR2 is SQIVND (reference sequence). V dropped 8 bases and J dropped 0 bases, with 8 bases sitting between them. There are 14 residues in the CDR3.

The chain links TRBV2 to TRBJ2-2, with 11 bases matching TRBD2. In germline, CDR1 is SNHLY, CDR2 FYNNEI. This CDR3 has 16 residues. Germline trimming cut 3 bases from V and 1 base from J; bases unmatched to any gene: 1. The chain's CDR3 is CASSEGLAVNTGELFF. DNA of the CDR3: TGTGCCAGCAGTGAGGGACTAGCGGTGAACACCGGGGAGCTGTTTTTT.